This TCR beta chain emerged from a study of cytomegalovirus exposure and HLA in healthy donors (dated by TCRdb to 2017 to 2019). Context from the whole study: In an earlier analysis of several hundred of the donors, around 290 Gb of sequence data and about 110 million unique TCR beta sequences from about 179 million T cells were reported. About five DR-DQ haplotypes were treated as single units for association and clustering because of strong linkage in the cohort. Typing coverage varied by locus: about 629-630 donors for A, B, C, DRB1 and DQB1; roughly 500 for DQA1; more than 600 for DPA1; fewer than 480 for DPB1. Among under 450 genotyped donors of the cohort, an average of 235,054 unique TCR beta nucleotide sequences were sequenced per donor, around a sixth of them non-productive. Besides the first cohort of approximately 670 subjects, a separate validation cohort made up of over a hundred different subjects was used. All discovery cohort repertoires had been generated on a single sequencing platform. The study aimed to test whether cataloging public T cell receptors could reveal signatures of past pathogen exposure. Alongside the repertoire data, information on donor age, sex, ethnicity and CMV serostatus was compiled. Roughly 310 gigabases of sequencing data and approximately 85 million unique TCR sequences were included in an early release covering over 600 HLA-typed donors. Both class I and class II loci were covered by HLA typing, at four-digit resolution. The study used immunosequencing to profile the T cell repertoires of approximately 630 subjects and linked those repertoires to cytomegalovirus serostatus. An earlier analysis of approximately 630 of the donors applied high-throughput TCR beta sequencing to assess whether each TCR beta V gene segment acted as functional or pseudogenic. To predict cytomegalovirus infection status, the study combined high-throughput TCR immunosequencing, statistical association of individual TCRs with disease status, and machine learning. In a later genetic analysis, genome-wide SNP genotypes for about three fifths of the 666 donors were used, and that subset was treated as a discovery cohort. A later analysis re-examined previously published TCR beta repertoires from roughly 720 donors and added high-resolution HLA genotyping to investigate patterns of TCR occurrence. The genetic ancestry cluster associated with self-reported Caucasian donors included roughly four fifths of the 398 genotyped donors. The later analysis used no new phenotypic data to find candidate immune exposures, relying instead on TCR beta sequences and their occurrence across donors.

The study at large found these results: The classifier was reported to diagnose cytomegalovirus status with high specificity and sensitivity in both the original cohort and the validation cohort. V-gene and J-gene trimming of TCR beta chains was associated with a missense DCLRE1C variant in a later genetic analysis, and the association was replicated in an independent cohort. This cohort had only TCR beta chains sequenced, and the lack of alpha or paired-chain data limited which features could be detected. A further reported finding was that TCR beta sequences accurately predicted the HLA-A and HLA-B alleles for most subjects in the first cohort. Because HLA typing was missing for some donors at each locus, association tests included only the typed subset. Most TCR sequences were observed very rarely across donors, whereas some public TCRs were present in many individuals. A later genetic analysis reported fewer N-insertions in productive TCRs among donors in an Asian-associated ancestry cluster than the approximately 700-donor mean. The 87-base-pair reads could not distinguish some IMGT-functional V segments, including TRBV6-2 and TRBV6-3, so those segments were excluded. In a later analysis, TCR association rates were found to vary across HLA loci, with the most associated TCRs seen for DRB1 alleles and the fewest for HLA-C alleles. Immune exposure information for the cohort was limited to CMV serostatus. At a false discovery rate of 0.05, a later analysis linked around 17,000 TCR beta sequences to specific HLA alleles. Correlated functional status among segregating V segments might reflect linkage disequilibrium, but an unknown experimental factor could not be ruled out. A cluster of highly shared sequence variants was judged likely to be a technical artifact of the sequencing pipeline. Several of the top co-occurrence clusters appeared to be linked to parvovirus B19, influenza, CMV and Epstein-Barr virus, according to a later analysis. Roughly uniform sequencing depth across donors was assumed in presence/absence analyses, although this assumption may not hold. When HLA alleles, especially DR and DQ, strongly co-occurred, TCR associations were difficult to assign to individual alleles. The study gave a list of roughly 150 TCR beta chains associated with cytomegalovirus. In vitro tests confirmed that a few of the cytomegalovirus-associated TCR beta chains recognize cytomegalovirus antigens. Most CMV-associated TCR beta chains appeared to be HLA-restricted in a later analysis, and the HLA associations seemed to be driven largely by CMV exposure. Compared with equally common non-associated chains, HLA-associated TCR beta chains in a later analysis were more clonally expanded and had lower generation probabilities. In an earlier analysis of 587 of the donors, most TCR beta V segments appeared in productive rearrangements about 87% or about 30% of the time, broadly matching IMGT annotations. Because counts were too low, 15 to 20 rarely observed V segments, including chromosome 9 orphons, were excluded from the earlier analysis of under 650 of the donors. The authors suggested that the approach could potentially be extended to other disease states and immunological phenotypes.

The CDR3 sequence holds 17 residues, the cysteine and phenylalanine included. The sequence is cut down to CDR3 DNA, 51 bases in frame from base 1. The germline V gene yields SGHTA for CDR1 and FQGNSA for CDR2. Trimming removed 3 bases from V and 9 bases from J; the gene matches leave 10 bases unexplained. Regarding this clone: Its antigen specificity is not known. Within one base of it there is no much larger clone, and no base qualities were kept.

The cohort comprised under 700 healthy bone marrow donors. At the time of sampling, every cohort member was nominally healthy, though immune exposures that went unrecorded were likely present. The donor was CMV seronegative and was included in the group of several hundred seronegative cohort members. A peripheral blood sample was collected from each donor, and TCR beta sequencing was performed on peripheral blood mononuclear cells. The Qiagen DNeasy Blood Extraction Kit was used to extract genomic DNA from the blood cell samples. To prepare the library, the immunoSEQ multiplex PCR assay was applied. For the multiplex PCR, a mixture combining 60 forward primers for TCR Vbeta segments and 13 reverse primers for TCR Jbeta segments was used. The CDR3 region of rearranged TCR beta genes was amplified from genomic DNA by a multiplex PCR assay. Amplified TCR beta libraries were sequenced as 87-base-pair reads on the Illumina HiSeq System. In the paper's pipeline: A later analysis counted some 74 million unique TCR beta chains across the 666 repertoires, and around 12 million of these chains were shared by at least two donors. A nearest-neighbor algorithm error-corrected the raw reads and collapsed the reads into unique sequences, merging closely related sequences to remove PCR and sequencing errors. Alignment of CDR3 sequences to IMGT reference sequences was used to assign V, D and J gene segments. Each retained sequence needed at least a six-nucleotide match to both a V gene segment and a J gene segment. Rearrangements were called productive when the CDR3 lacked stop codons and stayed in frame with V and J; all others were non-productive. Following IMGT convention, CDR3 was defined as the stretch from the second conserved V-encoded cysteine up to the conserved J-encoded phenylalanine. In an earlier analysis of roughly 610 of the donors, sequences lacking an unambiguous match to a single V gene segment were excluded. In an earlier analysis of roughly 600 of the donors, a V segment was called functional when productive rearrangements were above 56.7%, and segregating when the standard deviation between donors exceeded 5%. A statistical classification framework was built to diagnose cytomegalovirus status from the catalog of TCR beta chain sequences. In a later analysis, V and J genes were assigned by comparing TCR nucleotide sequences against IMGT/GENE-DB human TR gene sequences. A later analysis assigned CDR3 sequences and most-parsimonious VDJ recombination scenarios with the TCRdist pipeline. In a later analysis, each TCR beta chain was defined by its CDR3 amino acid sequence together with its V-gene family, and reads lacking a unique V-gene family were excluded. In a later analysis, approximately 640 highly shared, low-generation-probability nucleotide sequences were removed to address suspected cross-contamination and a sequencing artifact. For each public chain, a later analysis derived a clonal expansion index from normalized ranks of inferred template counts within each repertoire. Generation probabilities in a later analysis came from a VDJ recombination model fitted to out-of-frame rearrangements, and those results were checked against IGoR. A later analysis scored TCR-TCR, TCR-HLA and TCR-CMV co-occurrence with hypergeometric tests, applying a repertoire-size bias correction to TCR pairs. False discovery rates were estimated in a later analysis by permuting HLA or CMV assignments 20 times. In a later analysis, co-occurring TCRs were grouped with DBSCAN, and TCRdist sequence similarity was added when clustering was performed within HLA-allele-positive subsets. Repertoires with fewer than 30,000 or more than 120,000 public chains, plus five repertoires with anomalous nucleotide sharing, were excluded from co-occurrence clustering. What TCRdb holds here is the immuneACCESS table cut down to in-frame rearrangements. Part of the clones is not present; checked against another copy, under half of the missing clones reflect an unresolved V gene, and the others are unexplained. V and J calls and clone size are given by that table; D and trimming were obtained from the DNA. For this sample there are around 120,000 clones; 79% appear just once. The leading ten clones occupy 1.5% to 2% of the sample.

Here the chain combines TRBV7-2 and TRBJ2-1; a stretch of 14 junction bases matches TRBD2. This receptor was identified in a man younger than 30 in good health and CMV-seronegative. Sequencing was performed on PBMCs. This receptor carries the CDR3 CASSLALGLAGELEQFF. In nucleotides, the sequence is TGTGCCAGCAGCTTGGCCCTGGGACTAGCGGGAGAGCTTGAGCAGTTCTTC.